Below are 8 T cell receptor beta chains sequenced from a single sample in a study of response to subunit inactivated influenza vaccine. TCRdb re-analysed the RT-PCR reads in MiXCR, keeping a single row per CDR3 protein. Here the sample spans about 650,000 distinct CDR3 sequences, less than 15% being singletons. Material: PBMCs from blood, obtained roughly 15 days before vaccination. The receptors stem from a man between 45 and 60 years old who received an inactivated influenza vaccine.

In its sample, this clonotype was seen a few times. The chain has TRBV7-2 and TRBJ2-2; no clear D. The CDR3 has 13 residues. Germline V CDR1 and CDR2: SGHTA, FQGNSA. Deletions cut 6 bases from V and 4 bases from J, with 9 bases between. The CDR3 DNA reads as TGTGCCAGCAGTCCGTGGGGCACCGGGGAGCTGTTTTTT. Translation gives CASSPWGTGELFF.

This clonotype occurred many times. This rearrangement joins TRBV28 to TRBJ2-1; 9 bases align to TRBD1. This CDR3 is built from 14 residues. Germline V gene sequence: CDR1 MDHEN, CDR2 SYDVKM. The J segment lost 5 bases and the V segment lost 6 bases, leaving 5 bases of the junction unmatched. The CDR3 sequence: CASRSGQGNNEQFF. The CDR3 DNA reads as TGTGCCAGCAGATCGGGACAGGGTAACAATGAGCAGTTCTTC.

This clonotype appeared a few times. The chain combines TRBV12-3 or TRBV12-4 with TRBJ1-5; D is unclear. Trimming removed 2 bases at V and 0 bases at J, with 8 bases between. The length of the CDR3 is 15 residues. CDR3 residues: CASSLTVNSNQPQHF. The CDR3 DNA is TGTGCCAGCAGTTTAACGGTAAATAGCAATCAGCCCCAGCATTTT.

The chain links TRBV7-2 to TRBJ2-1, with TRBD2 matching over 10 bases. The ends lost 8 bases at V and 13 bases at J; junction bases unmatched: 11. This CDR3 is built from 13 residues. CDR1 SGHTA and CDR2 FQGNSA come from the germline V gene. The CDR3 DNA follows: TGTGCCAGCGATAAGCGGGAGGGTAACGGACAGTTCTTC. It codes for CASDKREGNGQFF.

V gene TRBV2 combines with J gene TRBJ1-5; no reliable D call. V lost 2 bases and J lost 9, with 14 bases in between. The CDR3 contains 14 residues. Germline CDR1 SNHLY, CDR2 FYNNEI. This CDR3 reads CASSEIGNIRPQHF. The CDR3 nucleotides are TGTGCCAGCAGTGAAATAGGGAACATACGGCCCCAGCATTTT.

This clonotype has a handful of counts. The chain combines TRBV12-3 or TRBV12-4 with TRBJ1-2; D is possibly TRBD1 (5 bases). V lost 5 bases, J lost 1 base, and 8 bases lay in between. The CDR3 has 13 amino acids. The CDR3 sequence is CASSKQVNYGYTF. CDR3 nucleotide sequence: TGTGCCAGCAGTAAACAGGTTAACTATGGCTACACCTTC.

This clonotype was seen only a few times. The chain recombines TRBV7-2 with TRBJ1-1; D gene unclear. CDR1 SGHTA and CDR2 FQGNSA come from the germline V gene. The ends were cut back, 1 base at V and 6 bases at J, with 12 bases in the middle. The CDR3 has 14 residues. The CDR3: CASSLVVSWAEAFF. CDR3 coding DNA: TGTGCCAGCAGCTTAGTAGTTTCCTGGGCTGAAGCTTTCTTT.

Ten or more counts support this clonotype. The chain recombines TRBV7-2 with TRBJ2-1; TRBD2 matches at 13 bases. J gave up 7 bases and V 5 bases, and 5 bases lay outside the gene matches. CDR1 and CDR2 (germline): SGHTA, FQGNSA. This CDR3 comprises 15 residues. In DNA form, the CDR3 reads TGTGCCAGCAGCCGAACTAGCGGGGGGGTTAATGAGCAGTTCTTC. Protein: CASSRTSGGVNEQFF.